This T cell receptor beta chain comes out of a study of tumor-infiltrating lymphocytes in localized non-small cell lung cancer. Note on this clone: Its antigen remains unknown.

V dropped 7 bases and J dropped 1; count of bases not matched to a gene: 4. This CDR3 has 13 residues. The V gene's germline CDR1 is LNHDA and CDR2 SQIVND (reference sequence). Points from the study as a whole: Higher tumor T cell infiltration than in uninvolved lung was supported by TCRbeta sequencing. Immunotypes IM1 and IM2 had similar TCR-derived T-cell fractions. Technical variation could not be separated from intratumor heterogeneity here.

Using immunoSEQ multiplex PCR, the repertoire was profiled, and TCRdb retains in-frame clones only, with some absent. Of approximately 11,000 clones in the sample, around 83% were seen once. The receptor was derived from a human donor with non-small cell lung cancer. The chain recombines TRBV19 with TRBJ2-7; 7 positions agree with TRBD2. Sample: lung tumor tissue. The CDR3 is CASIGTTSYEQYF. The CDR3 nucleotides are TGTGCCAGTATTGGGACTACTTCCTACGAGCAGTACTTC.